This TCR beta chain is drawn from a study of shared clonotypes between healthy human individuals. Looking at the study overall: The study drew on a couple of women and a few men aged 18 to 49 as donors.

As for this clone: Its matching antigen is unknown.

Those who donated were healthy HIV-negative adults, with no recent acute infections or vaccinations reported. Trimming stripped 8 bases from V and 0 bases from J, with 16 bases between. Per germline, CDR1 SGHTA and CDR2 FQGNSA. The CDR3 loop spans 15 amino acids. Data came from immunoSEQ multiplex PCR; TCRdb stores just in-frame clones and leaves some out. The sample lists hundreds of thousands of clones, around 67% occurring once. Overall study results and limits: Naive CD4 clonotype sharing across several donors was approximately 5.2%. Compared with clonotypes that all four donors shared, non-shared clonotypes had lower generation probabilities.

This clonotype originated in a man aged 30 to 45 in good health. The sample taken for sequencing was memory CD4+ T cells sorted from blood. Documented subset: CD45RA-negative fraction. The gene calls are TRBV7-2 and TRBJ1-1; D may be TRBD1 (6 bases). CDR3 nucleotide sequence: TGTGCCAGCGGACAGACCCGCACCCTGAACACTGAAGCTTTCTTT. Encoded protein: CASGQTRTLNTEAFF. The whole variable domain, remainder taken from reference TRBV7-2 and TRBJ1-1, is GAGVSQSPSNKVTEKGKDVELRCDPISGHTALYWYRQSLGQGLEFLIYFQGNSAPDKSGLPSDRFSAERTGGSVSTLTIQRTQQEDSAVYLCASGQTRTLNTEAFFGQGTRLTVV.